Listed below are T cell receptor beta chains from one sample, sequenced in a study of cytomegalovirus exposure and HLA in healthy donors. Some clones are missing from TCRdb's copy, which holds only in-frame ones; the method was immunoSEQ multiplex PCR. The sample yields approximately 150,000 clones, 78% seen once. The sample comprised PBMCs. These receptors originate from a female donor in good health and CMV-seronegative. Both conserved end residues are part of each CDR3. The D gene is left open where the match is weak. Expanded clones are given a class, and other clones once, few, many or no size at all.

length: 13; J: TRBJ1-5; D: -; V: TRBV10-3; size: -; DNA: TGTGCCATCAGTGAGTCTAATGGCCAGCCCCAGCATTTT; CDR3: CAISESNGQPQHF
length: 14; J: TRBJ1-2; D: TRBD1; V: TRBV6-6; size: -; DNA: TGTGCCAGTGATGAAATGACAGGGGGCTATGGCTACCCCTTC; CDR3: CASDEMTGGYGYPF
length: 16; J: TRBJ2-7; D: -; V: TRBV15; size: -; DNA: TGTGCCACCAGCAGAGATGTTGGGCTAATCGGCTACGAGCAGTACTTC; CDR3: CATSRDVGLIGYEQYF
length: 14; J: TRBJ1-1; D: TRBD1; V: TRBV6-1; size: -; DNA: TGTGCCAGCTGTACTACAGGGGCCTACACTGAAGCTTTCTTT; CDR3: CASCTTGAYTEAFF
length: 15; J: TRBJ1-2; D: TRBD1; V: TRBV14; size: once; DNA: TGTGCCAGCAGTCCAATTCAGGGGGCGCTTTATGGCTACACCTTC; CDR3: CASSPIQGALYGYTF
length: 14; J: TRBJ1-1; D: -; V: TRBV11-3; size: -; DNA: TGTGCCAGCAGCTTAGATGGCCCGAACACTGAAGCTTTCTTT; CDR3: CASSLDGPNTEAFF
length: 14; J: TRBJ2-7; D: -; V: TRBV5-1; size: few; DNA: TGCGCCAGCAGCTTAGGGACTCCCAAAGACGAGCAGTACTTC; CDR3: CASSLGTPKDEQYF
length: 12; J: TRBJ1-4; D: -; V: TRBV11-2; size: -; DNA: TGTGCCAGTAATAGGACGTACCGGAGGCTGTTTTTT; CDR3: CASNRTYRRLFF
length: 16; J: TRBJ1-5; D: -; V: TRBV6-6; size: -; DNA: TGTGCCAGCAGTTACAAAACAGGTGGGGGCAATCAGCCCCAGCATTTT; CDR3: CASSYKTGGGNQPQHF
length: 14; J: TRBJ2-7; D: -; V: TRBV7-2; size: -; DNA: TGTGCCAGCAGCTTAGGGGGGCATTCCTACGAGCAGTACTTC; CDR3: CASSLGGHSYEQYF
length: 17; J: TRBJ2-3; D: TRBD1; V: TRBV4-1; size: -; DNA: TGCGCCAGCAGCCAGATCCGACAGGGGAAAAGCACAGATACGCAGTATTTT; CDR3: CASSQIRQGKSTDTQYF
length: 13; J: TRBJ2-7; D: -; V: TRBV6-5; size: once; DNA: TGTGCCAGCAGGTACCGGAGGCAAAAAGAGCAGTACTTC; CDR3: CASRYRRQKEQYF
length: 11; J: TRBJ1-1; D: -; V: TRBV2; size: -; DNA: TGTGCCAGCAGTGAATCGGGTGAAGCTTTCTTT; CDR3: CASSESGEAFF
length: 11; J: TRBJ1-1; D: -; V: TRBV6-1; size: -; DNA: TGTGCCAGCAGTACAGGGTTGGCAGCTTTCTTT; CDR3: CASSTGLAAFF
length: 17; J: TRBJ1-4; D: TRBD1; V: TRBV28; size: -; DNA: TGTGCCAGCAGTTTTTACTTTTGGACAGGGGCTAATGAAAAACTGTTTTTT; CDR3: CASSFYFWTGANEKLFF
length: 13; J: TRBJ1-1; D: -; V: TRBV28; size: -; DNA: TGTGCCAGCAGCTCGACACTAGGCACTGAAGCTTTCTTT; CDR3: CASSSTLGTEAFF
length: 12; J: TRBJ1-2; D: -; V: TRBV5-1; size: -; DNA: TGCGCCAGCAGCTTGGCCGGAGAAACTTACACCTTC; CDR3: CASSLAGETYTF
length: 15; J: TRBJ2-3; D: TRBD1; V: TRBV6-5; size: -; DNA: TGTGCCAGCAGTTCCGGGACAGCAAACACAGATACGCAGTATTTT; CDR3: CASSSGTANTDTQYF
length: 12; J: TRBJ2-7; D: -; V: TRBV29-1; size: -; DNA: TGCAGCGTTCCCGTCCCCAGTGGCGAGCAGTACTTC; CDR3: CSVPVPSGEQYF
length: 16; J: TRBJ1-5; D: TRBD1; V: TRBV27; size: -; DNA: TGTGCCAGCAGTGGAACAGGGGGGTCGAGCAATCAGCCCCAGCATTTT; CDR3: CASSGTGGSSNQPQHF
length: 16; J: TRBJ1-5; D: TRBD1; V: TRBV6-6; size: -; DNA: TGTGCCAGCAGTTACACTACAGGGGCCGGCAATCAGCCCCAGCATTTT; CDR3: CASSYTTGAGNQPQHF
length: 13; J: TRBJ1-2; D: TRBD1; V: TRBV30; size: -; DNA: TGTGCCTGGAGGCAGGGGGCCGGTTATGGCTACACCTTC; CDR3: CAWRQGAGYGYTF
length: 16; J: TRBJ1-5; D: TRBD1; V: TRBV28; size: -; DNA: TGTGCCAGCAGGCGTACAGGGGGGTCTGGCAATCAGCCCCAGCATTTT; CDR3: CASRRTGGSGNQPQHF
length: 13; J: TRBJ2-7; D: TRBD2; V: TRBV6-6; size: -; DNA: TGTGCCAGCAGTGAGGGAGGGCCCCACGAGCAGTACTTC; CDR3: CASSEGGPHEQYF